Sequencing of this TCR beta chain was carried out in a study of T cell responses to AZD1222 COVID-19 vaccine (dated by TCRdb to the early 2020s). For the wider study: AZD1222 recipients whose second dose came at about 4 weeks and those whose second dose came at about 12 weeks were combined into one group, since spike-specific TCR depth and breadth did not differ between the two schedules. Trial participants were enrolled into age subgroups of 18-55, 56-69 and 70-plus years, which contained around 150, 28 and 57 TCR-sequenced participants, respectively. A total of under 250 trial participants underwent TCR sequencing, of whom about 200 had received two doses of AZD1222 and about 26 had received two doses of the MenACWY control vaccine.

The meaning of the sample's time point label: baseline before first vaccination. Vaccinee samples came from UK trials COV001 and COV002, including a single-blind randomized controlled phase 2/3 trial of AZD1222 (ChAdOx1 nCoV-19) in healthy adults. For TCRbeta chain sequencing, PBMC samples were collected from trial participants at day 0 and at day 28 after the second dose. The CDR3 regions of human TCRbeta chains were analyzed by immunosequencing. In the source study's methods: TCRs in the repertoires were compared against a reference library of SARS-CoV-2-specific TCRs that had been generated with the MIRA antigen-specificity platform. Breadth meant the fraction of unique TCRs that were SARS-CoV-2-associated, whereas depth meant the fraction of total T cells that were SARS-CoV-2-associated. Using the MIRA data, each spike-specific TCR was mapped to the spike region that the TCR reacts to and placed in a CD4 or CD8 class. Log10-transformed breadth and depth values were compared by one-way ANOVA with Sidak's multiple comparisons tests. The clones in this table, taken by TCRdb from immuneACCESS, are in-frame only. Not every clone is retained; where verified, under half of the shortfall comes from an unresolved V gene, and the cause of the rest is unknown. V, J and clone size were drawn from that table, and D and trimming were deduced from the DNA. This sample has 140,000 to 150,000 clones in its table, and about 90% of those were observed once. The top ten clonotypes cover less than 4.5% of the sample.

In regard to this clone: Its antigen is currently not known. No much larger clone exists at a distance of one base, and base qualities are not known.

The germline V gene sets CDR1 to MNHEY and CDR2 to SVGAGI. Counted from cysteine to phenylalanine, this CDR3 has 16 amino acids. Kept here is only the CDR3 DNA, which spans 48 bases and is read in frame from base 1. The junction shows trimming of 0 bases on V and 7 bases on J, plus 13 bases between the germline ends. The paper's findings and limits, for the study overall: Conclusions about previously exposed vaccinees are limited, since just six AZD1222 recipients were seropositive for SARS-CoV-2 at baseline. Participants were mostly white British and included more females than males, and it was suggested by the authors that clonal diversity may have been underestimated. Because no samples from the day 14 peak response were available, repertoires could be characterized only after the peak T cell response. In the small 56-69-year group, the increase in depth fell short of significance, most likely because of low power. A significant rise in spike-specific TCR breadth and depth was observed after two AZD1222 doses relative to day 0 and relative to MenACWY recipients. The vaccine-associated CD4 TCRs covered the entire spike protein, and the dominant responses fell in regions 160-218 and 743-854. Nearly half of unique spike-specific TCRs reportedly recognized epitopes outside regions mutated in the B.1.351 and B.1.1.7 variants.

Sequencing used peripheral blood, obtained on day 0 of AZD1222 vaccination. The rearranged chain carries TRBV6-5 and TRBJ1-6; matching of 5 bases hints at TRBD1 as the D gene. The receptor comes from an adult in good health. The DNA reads TGTGCCAGCAGTTACTCGATGGGGGGGAACAATTCACCCCTCCACTTT. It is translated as CASSYSMGGNNSPLHF.